These T cell receptor beta chains were read from a single sample in a study of cytomegalovirus exposure and HLA in healthy donors. The protocol was immunoSEQ multiplex PCR, while the TCRdb copy is restricted to in-frame clones and leaves out a portion. Found here are 95,000 to 150,000 clones, roughly three fifths of them singletons; the top ten hold roughly 10%. Material: PBMCs. The origin of the receptors is a man aged 35 to 55 in good health and CMV-seropositive. Both conserved end residues are part of each CDR3. A D gene is named only where the DNA matches it firmly. The listing skips clone size in some rows; elsewhere it reads once, few, many or a size class.

D: TRBD1; V: TRBV19; size: -; J: TRBJ1-5; DNA: TGTGCCAGTAGTATAGTAGCGACAGGGGCCAATCAGCCCCAGCATTTT; CDR3: CASSIVATGANQPQHF
D: TRBD1; V: TRBV29-1; size: -; J: TRBJ1-1; DNA: TGCAGCGTTCGCCACCCGGGACAGGGGAACACTGAAGCTTTCTTT; CDR3: CSVRHPGQGNTEAFF
D: -; V: TRBV5-1; size: -; J: TRBJ2-5; DNA: TGCGCCAGCAGCGAGGGAGAGACCCAGTACTTC; CDR3: CASSEGETQYF
D: TRBD2; V: TRBV7-9; size: -; J: TRBJ2-1; DNA: TGTGCCAGCAGCCCGATTCCTAGCGGGGGGGCTGACAATGAGCAGTTCTTC; CDR3: CASSPIPSGGADNEQFF
D: TRBD1; V: TRBV28; size: -; J: TRBJ2-2; DNA: TGTGCCAGCAGCACAGGGGGCACCGGGGAGCTGTTTTTT; CDR3: CASSTGGTGELFF
D: TRBD2; V: TRBV7-3; size: -; J: TRBJ2-1; DNA: TGTGCCAGCAGCTTAATGTCAGCGGGAGGGACCTACAATGAGCAGTTCTTC; CDR3: CASSLMSAGGTYNEQFF
D: TRBD2; V: TRBV30; size: -; J: TRBJ2-1; DNA: TGTGCCTGGAGCGCAGGACTAGCGGGAGGGCCTTTGGATGAGCAGTTCTTC; CDR3: CAWSAGLAGGPLDEQFF
D: -; V: TRBV6-5; size: -; J: TRBJ2-5; DNA: TGTGCCAGCAGTTACAATGGCGGCGCGGAGACCCAGTACTTC; CDR3: CASSYNGGAETQYF
D: -; V: TRBV28; size: -; J: TRBJ1-5; DNA: TGTGCCAGCAGGTGGACAGTGGCCAATCAGCCCCAGCATTTT; CDR3: CASRWTVANQPQHF
D: -; V: TRBV6-1; size: -; J: TRBJ1-4; DNA: TGTGCCAGCAACCCCGCGGCTGGCGTGAGGGAAAAACTGTTTTTT; CDR3: CASNPAAGVREKLFF
D: -; V: TRBV14; size: -; J: TRBJ2-7; DNA: TGTGCCAGCAGCCCGTCCCAGGGAGGTTACCTCTACGAGCAGTACTTC; CDR3: CASSPSQGGYLYEQYF
D: -; V: TRBV6-1; size: -; J: TRBJ1-1; DNA: TGTGCCAGCAGTGAAGGGGCAGGGGTGAGCACTGAAGCTTTCTTT; CDR3: CASSEGAGVSTEAFF
D: TRBD1; V: TRBV6-1; size: -; J: TRBJ1-2; DNA: TGTGCCAGCAGTGGGGACAGGGAGTGGGATGGCTACACCTTC; CDR3: CASSGDREWDGYTF
D: TRBD1; V: TRBV28; size: -; J: TRBJ2-6; DNA: TGTGCCAGCAGTCGGCTCCCGGGACAGGGACCCGGGGCCAACGTCCTGACTTTC; CDR3: CASSRLPGQGPGANVLTF
D: TRBD1; V: TRBV4-1; size: once; J: TRBJ2-7; DNA: TGCGCCAGCAGCCAAGATCCGGGACAGGGTAGGTCCGGGTCCCACGAGCAGTACTTC; CDR3: CASSQDPGQGRSGSHEQYF
D: -; V: TRBV7-2; size: -; J: TRBJ2-7; DNA: TGTGCCAGCAGCTTAGGGCCGGGGGTCGAGCAGTACTTC; CDR3: CASSLGPGVEQYF
D: -; V: TRBV2; size: few; J: TRBJ2-5; DNA: TGTGCCAGCAGTGTAGACCGACTTGAGACCCAGTACTTC; CDR3: CASSVDRLETQYF
D: -; V: TRBV4-1; size: -; J: TRBJ1-2; DNA: TGCGCCAGCAGCCAACTATTGCATGTGAGGGGCTACACCTTC; CDR3: CASSQLLHVRGYTF
D: -; V: TRBV5-1; size: -; J: TRBJ1-3; DNA: TGCGCCAGCAGCCCGGGACAAACCTCCTCTGGAAACACCATATATTTT; CDR3: CASSPGQTSSGNTIYF
D: TRBD2; V: TRBV19; size: -; J: TRBJ2-3; DNA: TGTGCCAGTAGACCCACCGGGAGGAGCATTGCAGATACGCAGTATTTT; CDR3: CASRPTGRSIADTQYF
D: -; V: TRBV5-1; size: -; J: TRBJ2-1; DNA: TGCGCCAGCAGGGAGACCGAGGATGAGCAGTTCTTC; CDR3: CASRETEDEQFF
D: TRBD1; V: TRBV4-2; size: -; J: TRBJ1-2; DNA: TGTGCCAGCAGCCGAAGCCGGGACAGCTATGGCTACACCTTC; CDR3: CASSRSRDSYGYTF
D: -; V: TRBV7-9; size: few; J: TRBJ2-1; DNA: TGTGCCAGCAGCGTATCTAGCGCTTATGAGCAGTTCTTC; CDR3: CASSVSSAYEQFF
D: TRBD2; V: TRBV2; size: -; J: TRBJ2-2; DNA: TGTGCCAGCGGGACTAGCGGGGGCCAGAACACCGGGGAGCTGTTTTTT; CDR3: CASGTSGGQNTGELFF
D: -; V: TRBV5-1; size: -; J: TRBJ2-2; DNA: TGCGCCAGCAGCCTGTCCGGGAACACCGGGGAGCTGTTTTTT; CDR3: CASSLSGNTGELFF
D: TRBD1; V: TRBV4-1; size: few; J: TRBJ1-2; DNA: TGCGCCAGCAGTCCACGGACAGGGGTCTATGGCTACACCTTC; CDR3: CASSPRTGVYGYTF
D: -; V: TRBV7-2; size: few; J: TRBJ2-5; DNA: TGTGCCAGCAGCTTAGGGGGGCCAAAGACCCAGTACTTC; CDR3: CASSLGGPKTQYF
D: -; V: TRBV6-6; size: -; J: TRBJ1-2; DNA: TGTGCCAGCAGTTACTTCCAGGTGGATAACTATGGCTACACCTTC; CDR3: CASSYFQVDNYGYTF
D: TRBD2; V: TRBV5-4; size: few; J: TRBJ2-5; DNA: TGTGCCAGCAGCCCGAAACGGACTAGCGGCGATGAGACCCAGTACTTC; CDR3: CASSPKRTSGDETQYF
D: -; V: TRBV5-8; size: many; J: TRBJ1-2; DNA: TGTGCCAGCAGCTTTGGCCCTCAGGGAGAAGCGGGGACCTTC; CDR3: CASSFGPQGEAGTF
D: TRBD1; V: TRBV7-9; size: -; J: TRBJ2-1; DNA: TGTGCCAGCAGCTTAGCGGGACAGGGTATGAATGAGCAGTTCTTC; CDR3: CASSLAGQGMNEQFF
D: TRBD1; V: TRBV29-1; size: few; J: TRBJ1-3; DNA: TGCAGCGTTGAGGACAGGGCCATACCTGGAAACACCATATATTTT; CDR3: CSVEDRAIPGNTIYF
D: TRBD1; V: TRBV6-1; size: -; J: TRBJ2-3; DNA: TGTGCCAGCAGTGAAGCGCTCGGGACAGCTACAGATACGCAGTATTTT; CDR3: CASSEALGTATDTQYF
D: -; V: TRBV2; size: -; J: TRBJ2-3; DNA: TGTGCCAGCAGTTTGATGACTAGCACAGATACGCAGTATTTT; CDR3: CASSLMTSTDTQYF
D: -; V: TRBV2; size: few; J: TRBJ2-7; DNA: TGTGCCAGCAGACCAGACCTCGGCGGCTACGAGCAGTACTTC; CDR3: CASRPDLGGYEQYF
D: TRBD1; V: TRBV7-9; size: -; J: TRBJ2-7; DNA: TGTGCCAGCAGCTTAAAAGGGGGCCGGGGCGAGCAGTACTTC; CDR3: CASSLKGGRGEQYF
D: -; V: TRBV7-9; size: -; J: TRBJ1-2; DNA: TGTGCCAGCAGCCGCCGAAAAGAGGGTAGGGATGGCTACACCTTC; CDR3: CASSRRKEGRDGYTF
D: -; V: TRBV7-7; size: -; J: TRBJ2-3; DNA: TGTGCTAGCAGCTTAGACCTCATGCGGGATAGGCAGTATTTT; CDR3: CASSLDLMRDRQYF
D: -; V: TRBV19; size: -; J: TRBJ2-7; DNA: TGTGCCAGTAGTACCCTCTACAGGGAGATCCTGGGTACCGAGCAGTACTTC; CDR3: CASSTLYREILGTEQYF
D: -; V: TRBV9; size: -; J: TRBJ2-2; DNA: TGTGCCAGCAGCGTAGCCGACAGATTCAACACCGGGGAGCTGTTTTTT; CDR3: CASSVADRFNTGELFF
D: TRBD1; V: TRBV7-3; size: few; J: TRBJ2-7; DNA: TGTGCCAGCAGCCCGGGACAGGGGAACGAGCAGTACTTC; CDR3: CASSPGQGNEQYF
D: -; V: TRBV6-1; size: -; J: TRBJ2-2; DNA: TGTGCCAGCAGCGCGGGGGCGGGCACCGGGGAGCTGTTTTTT; CDR3: CASSAGAGTGELFF
D: -; V: TRBV28; size: once; J: TRBJ2-1; DNA: TGTGCCAGCAGTTTATCCCCAGGGGTCTTCTCCTACAATGAGCAGTTCTTC; CDR3: CASSLSPGVFSYNEQFF
D: -; V: TRBV5-8; size: -; J: TRBJ2-3; DNA: TGTGCCAGCAGCCGCGGTCGAGGGGGAGATACAGATACGCAGTATTTT; CDR3: CASSRGRGGDTDTQYF
D: TRBD1; V: TRBV7-9; size: -; J: TRBJ2-2; DNA: TGTGCCAGCAGCCCTCCCGGGACAGGGAACACCGGGGAGCTGTTTTTT; CDR3: CASSPPGTGNTGELFF
D: -; V: TRBV2; size: -; J: TRBJ2-1; DNA: TGTGCCAGCAGGCCAAGAGTTGACAATGAGCAGTTCTTC; CDR3: CASRPRVDNEQFF
D: TRBD1; V: TRBV29-1; size: few; J: TRBJ2-5; DNA: TGCAGCGTTCAATCGACAGGGGGAGAGACCCAGTACTTC; CDR3: CSVQSTGGETQYF
D: -; V: TRBV18; size: -; J: TRBJ2-1; DNA: TGTGCCAGCTCACCACGACAGACCTACAATGAGCAGTTCTTC; CDR3: CASSPRQTYNEQFF
D: TRBD2; V: TRBV9; size: -; J: TRBJ2-1; DNA: TGTGCCAGCAGCCCAAGACTAGCGGTTAGCTCCTACAATGAGCAGTTCTTC; CDR3: CASSPRLAVSSYNEQFF
D: -; V: TRBV7-9; size: -; J: TRBJ1-5; DNA: TGTGCCAGCAGCTTCGCAGGGGCCAGCGAGCCCCAGCATTTT; CDR3: CASSFAGASEPQHF
D: -; V: TRBV21-1; size: once; J: TRBJ2-1; DNA: TGTGCCAGAAGCGGGGTACCAGCGGCAAAGGAGCAGTTCTTC; CDR3: CARSGVPAAKEQFF
D: TRBD1; V: TRBV27; size: -; J: TRBJ2-2; DNA: TGTGCCAGCAGTTTAGATCAGGGGGTGTTGTTTTTT; CDR3: CASSLDQGVLFF
D: -; V: TRBV28; size: -; J: TRBJ2-6; DNA: TGTGCCGGGGGAGGAGGGTATGGCTCTGGGGCCAACGTCCTGACTTTC; CDR3: CAGGGGYGSGANVLTF
D: -; V: TRBV18; size: -; J: TRBJ1-2; DNA: TGTGCCAGCTCACTGTGGCGGGGGCTGAACTATGGCTACACCTTC; CDR3: CASSLWRGLNYGYTF
D: -; V: TRBV6-5; size: few; J: TRBJ1-4; DNA: TGTGCCAGCAGTTACACTTCAACTAATGAAAAACTGTTTTTT; CDR3: CASSYTSTNEKLFF
D: -; V: TRBV7-3; size: -; J: TRBJ2-2; DNA: TGTGCCAGCAGCTACAGGGAAGGAGGCGGGGAGCTGTTTTTT; CDR3: CASSYREGGGELFF
D: -; V: TRBV5-4; size: -; J: TRBJ2-5; DNA: TGTGCCAGCAGCTCTCTTGGGGGAGGCCAAGAGACCCAGTACTTC; CDR3: CASSSLGGGQETQYF
D: -; V: TRBV7-9; size: -; J: TRBJ1-4; DNA: TGTGCCAGCAGCGAGACAGAAAAACTGTTTTTT; CDR3: CASSETEKLFF
D: -; V: TRBV7-2; size: -; J: TRBJ2-5; DNA: TGTGCCAGCAGCTTAGGGCTTACACAAGAGACCCAGTACTTC; CDR3: CASSLGLTQETQYF